This T cell receptor (beta chain) emerged from a study of CD8 T cells in Susac syndrome. The V gene lost 2 bases and the J gene lost 8 bases, with 16 bases spanning the gap. CDR3 length: 14 amino acids. Germline CDR1 GTSNPN, CDR2 SVGIG (reference sequence). Concerning this clonotype: Its antigen remains unknown.

Overall study findings and caveats: As the study acknowledged, the number of individuals who were part of its TCR sequencing and HLA analysis was relatively small.

High-throughput TCR beta sequencing covered peripheral CD8+ and CD4+ T cells. Purification of the CD8+ and CD4+ T cells relied on negative isolation, and TEMRA cells underwent FACS enrichment. Reverse transcription of about 0.5 to 1 ug RNA was carried out with random hexamers. TCRdb itself ran the immunoSEQ multiplex PCR reads through MiXCR, one entry per CDR3 protein. The data show 150,000 to 160,000 distinct CDR3 sequences, with roughly 95% seen just once and around 0.15% held by the top ten. The sample was CD8+ T cells from PBMCs. This chain links TRBV30 with TRBJ2-1; possibly TRBD1 for D (5 bases). The TCR comes from a human donor with multiple sclerosis. CDR3 loop: CAWSLGQGLDEQFF. CDR3 nucleotide sequence: TGTGCCTGGAGTCTAGGGCAGGGTCTCGATGAGCAGTTCTTC.